One and the same sample provided the 20 T cell receptor beta chains below, sequenced in a study of technical replicates of blood from several donors. The method was immunoSEQ multiplex PCR; TCRdb's version includes in-frame clones alone and lacks a portion of them. The repertoire holds about 63,000 clones, around 87% seen once, with 5% to 6.5% in the top ten. Sequencing was carried out using PBMCs. These receptors were obtained from a human donor in good health. Some clones in this sample may be carry-over from other donors' samples.

The gene calls are TRBV5-1 and TRBJ1-1; D gene unclear. The V end lost 4 bases, the J end lost 11 bases, and 21 bases lay between the germline ends. The CDR3 sequence is 14 residues long. The germline CDR1 and CDR2 sequences are SGHRS and YFSETQ. The CDR3 nucleotides read TGCGCCAGCAGCCCGGACGGGGAGTGGGGAACGGCTTTCTTT. Translating gives CASSPDGEWGTAFF. Full variable domain (outside the CDR3, taken from reference TRBV5-1 and TRBJ1-1): KAGVTQTPRYLIKTRGQQVTLSCSPISGHRSVSWYQQTPGQGLQFLFEYFSETQRNKGNFPGRFSGRQFSNSRSEMNVSTLELGDSALYLCASSPDGEWGTAFFGQGTRLTVV.

J is TRBJ1-6 and V is TRBV10-3; D is ambiguous. The CDR3 covers 15 residues. The germline V gene encodes CDR1 ENHRY and CDR2 SYGVKD. The V gene lost 0 bases and the J gene lost 10 bases, with 13 bases spanning the gap. The CDR3 reads CAISESAVFNSPLHF. The CDR3 bases are TGTGCCATCAGTGAGTCCGCAGTCTTCAACTCACCCCTCCACTTT.

The chain couples TRBV7-9 to TRBJ1-5; tentatively, D is TRBD1 (5 bases). CDR3 size: 17 residues. V was shortened by 5 bases and J by 4 bases, with 21 bases between the two germline ends. Germline V gene lookup returns CDR1 SEHNR and CDR2 FQNEAQ (reference sequence). CDR3 sequence: CASSQGPGRDFNQPQHF. The CDR3, as DNA: TGTGCCAGCAGCCAGGGCCCAGGCAGGGACTTTAATCAGCCCCAGCATTTT.

The chain carries TRBV7-9 and TRBJ2-3, with no clear D. V shed 3 bases and J shed 0 bases, with 7 bases lying between them. CDR1 is SEHNR, CDR2 FQNEAQ, per germline (reference sequence). This CDR3 has 14 amino acids. The CDR3 sequence is CASSFGSSTDTQYF. The CDR3 DNA reads as TGTGCCAGCAGCTTTGGCAGTAGCACAGATACGCAGTATTTT. Using reference TRBV7-9 and TRBJ2-3 for the parts outside the CDR3, the full variable domain is DTGVSQNPRHKITKRGQNVTFRCDPISEHNRLYWYRQTLGQGPEFLTYFQNEAQLEKSRLLSDRFSAERPKGSFSTLEIQRTEQGDSAMYLCASSFGSSTDTQYFGPGTRLTVL.

The rearrangement uses TRBV9 and TRBJ2-2; D uncertain. Germline CDR1 and CDR2: SGDLS and YYNGEE. Trimming took off 0 bases at V and 3 bases at J, with 6 bases between the two ends. The CDR3 loop spans 14 amino acids. The CDR3 loop reads CASSVGADTGELFF. The CDR3 DNA reads as TGTGCCAGCAGCGTAGGGGCCGACACCGGGGAGCTGTTTTTT.

The gene calls are TRBV12-5 and TRBJ2-3, with TRBD1 matching 8 bases. J lost 6 bases, V lost 5 bases, and 10 bases had no gene match. Germline V lookup: CDR1 LGHNT, CDR2 FRNRAP. The CDR3 covers 15 residues. CDR3 sequence (DNA): TGTGCTAGTGGTCCTACAGGGGGGAAATTGGATACGCAGTATTTT. Amino acid sequence: CASGPTGGKLDTQYF.

The CDR3 DNA reads TGTGCCAGCAGCTCCGCCGGGACAGATGAAAAACTGTTTTTT. The encoded protein is CASSSAGTDEKLFF. The gene calls are TRBV9 and TRBJ1-4, with 7 bases aligning to TRBD1. V lost 4 bases and J lost 6; bases outside the gene matches: 6. The CDR3 runs 14 residues. Germline CDR1 SGDLS, CDR2 YYNGEE.

The chain has TRBV5-4 and TRBJ2-1, with D unclear. The V gene's germline CDR1 is SGHNT and CDR2 YYREEE (reference sequence). The CDR3 is 13 amino acids. Trimming shortened V by 3 bases and J by 8 bases, and 12 bases separated the two germline ends. This CDR3 reads CASSSVSRYEQFF. For the CDR3, the DNA is TGTGCCAGCAGCTCGGTGAGCCGCTATGAGCAGTTCTTC.

The chain carries TRBV27 and TRBJ2-1, with D tentatively TRBD2 (5 bases). The CDR3 contains 14 residues. Germline CDR1 reads MNHEY; CDR2 reads SMNVEV (reference sequence). Trimming stripped 2 bases from V and 4 bases from J, with 9 bases between. For the CDR3, the DNA is TGTGCCAGCAGTTTAGAGAGCGGATACAATGAGCAGTTCTTC. As protein: CASSLESGYNEQFF.

The chain is built from TRBV6-5 and TRBJ2-7, with 7 bases that match TRBD1. This CDR3 is built from 11 residues. Germline trimming cut 6 bases from V and 4 bases from J; bases unmatched to any gene: 0. Germline CDR1 MNHEY, CDR2 SVGAGI. CDR3 region: CASRQGYEQYF. Written as DNA, the CDR3 is TGTGCCAGCAGACAGGGGTACGAGCAGTACTTC.

The chain has TRBV2 and TRBJ2-2; 14 positions match TRBD2. There are 16 residues in the CDR3. Losses at the gene ends were 7 bases for V and 1 base for J; bases not matched to a gene: 2. Germline V gives CDR1 SNHLY, CDR2 FYNNEI. The CDR3 here is CASMGLAGVNTGELFF. CDR3 bases: TGTGCCAGCATGGGACTAGCGGGGGTGAACACCGGGGAGCTGTTTTTT.

This clone has only one observation. The chain combines TRBV7-9 with TRBJ1-3; no definite D call. The germline CDR1 and CDR2 sequences are SEHNR and FQNEAQ (reference sequence). CDR3 length: 12 residues. V lost 2 bases, J lost 3 bases, and 2 bases lay in between. The CDR3 sequence: CASSLLGNTIYF. CDR3 coding DNA: TGTGCCAGCAGCTTACTTGGAAACACCATATATTTT.

This CDR3 is CASSREAGTGELFF. In DNA, the CDR3 is TGTGCCAGCTCGAGGGAGGCGGGTACCGGGGAGCTGTTTTTT. J is TRBJ2-2 and V is TRBV7-2, with a possible D match to TRBD2 (6 bases). Germline V gives CDR1 SGHTA, CDR2 FQGNSA. Trimming cost V 8 bases and J 5 bases, with 15 bases left between them. The CDR3 is 14 amino acids.

The chain recombines TRBV4-3 with TRBJ2-6, with TRBD1 matching 10 bases. The CDR3 runs 20 residues. CDR1 and CDR2 from the germline V gene are LGHNA and YSLEER. V lost 8 bases to trimming and J lost 4 bases; unmatched junction nucleotides: 20. CDR3 nucleotides: TGCGCCAGCCAATTGAGAGATTTCCGGGACAGGGGCTCCGGGGCCAACGTCCTGACTTTC. Amino acid sequence: CASQLRDFRDRGSGANVLTF.

The chain has TRBV5-1 and TRBJ2-7; TRBD2 matches at 7 bases. The trim removed 5 bases at V and 5 bases at J, leaving 13 bases unmatched. Germline V CDR1 and CDR2: SGHRS, YFSETQ. This CDR3 contains 15 residues. CDR3 sequence (DNA): TGCGCCAGCAGGGGGACCAGGACTAGTGGCGACGAGCAGTACTTC. It translates to CASRGTRTSGDEQYF.

The J gene is TRBJ2-7, the V gene TRBV7-2; no definite D call. CDR1 and CDR2 (germline): SGHTA, FQGNSA. With 4 bases removed from V and 0 bases from J, the gap between germline ends came to 10 bases. The CDR3 contains 14 residues. In DNA, the CDR3 is TGTGCCAGCAGCTCAGGCCGGATCTCCTACGAGCAGTACTTC. Residues: CASSSGRISYEQYF. The whole variable domain, filled in from reference TRBV7-2 and TRBJ2-7, reads GAGVSQSPSNKVTEKGKDVELRCDPISGHTALYWYRQSLGQGLEFLIYFQGNSAPDKSGLPSDRFSAERTGGSVSTLTIQRTQQEDSAVYLCASSSGRISYEQYFGPGTRLTVT.

This chain connects TRBV2 to TRBJ2-7; maybe TRBD1 (6 bases). V was shortened by 3 bases and J by 4 bases, with 13 bases between the two germline ends. Germline V gene data show CDR1 as SNHLY and CDR2 as FYNNEI. CDR3 size: 14 residues. The DNA for the CDR3 is TGTGCCAGCAGTGACCTCAGGGGAAGATACGAGCAGTACTTC. It is translated as CASSDLRGRYEQYF.

This chain connects TRBV29-1 to TRBJ2-2, with D tentatively TRBD2 (6 bases). Germline V gives CDR1 SQVTM, CDR2 ANQGSEA. Trimming removed 5 bases at V and 3 bases at J, with 13 bases between. This CDR3 comprises 14 residues. This CDR3 reads CSVTGELDTGELFF. DNA for the CDR3: TGCAGCGTTACGGGGGAGTTGGACACCGGGGAGCTGTTTTTT.

The rearrangement links TRBV15 to TRBJ1-2; a possible D gene is TRBD1 (5 bases). V dropped 5 bases and J dropped 3 bases, with 10 bases sitting between them. This CDR3 is 13 amino acids long. Germline CDR1 reads LNHNV; CDR2 reads YYDKDF (reference sequence). The CDR3, as DNA: TGTGCCACCAGCCCTGGCAGGGACTATGGCTACACCTTC. This encodes CATSPGRDYGYTF.

V usage is TRBV30 and J usage is TRBJ2-3; maybe TRBD2 (6 bases). The CDR3 is 16 amino acids. Germline lookup yields CDR1 GTSNPN and CDR2 SVGIG (reference sequence). The germline V and J ends were trimmed by 0 bases and 4 bases, with 17 bases remaining between them. The CDR3 coding sequence is TGTGCCTGGAGTGTACGGGGAGGCCCTAGGGCAGATACGCAGTATTTT. Its protein product is CAWSVRGGPRADTQYF.